This TCR beta chain was observed in a study of blood T cell repertoires in COVID-19. Study background: T cells, B-cell-depleted T cells, or PBMCs provided the cDNA or gDNA that served as material.

In germline, CDR1 is MRHNA, CDR2 SNTAGT. This CDR3 spans 11 amino acids. V was cut by 6 bases and J by 8 bases, with 8 bases left in between. Original handling: Amplification from reference gene primers served as the basis for estimated nucleated cell counts. The repertoire was sequenced with immunoSEQ multiplex PCR; TCRdb's copy has only in-frame clones and lacks some. That table furnishes V, J and clone size, whereas the DNA furnished D and trimming. The profile shows some 19,000 clones, 89% of them singletons. The V call is TRBV6-4, the J call TRBJ1-3; maybe TRBD1 (5 bases). Source material: peripheral blood. The sequence was collected from a man aged 55-75 years with active COVID-19. The CDR3 DNA is TGTGCCAGCAGGGCAGGGTACACCATATATTTT. Translated, it gives CASRAGYTIYF.